Shown below are 27 T cell receptor beta chains from a single sample sequenced in a study of T cells after yellow fever vaccination. Via MiXCR, TCRdb re-called the 5' RACE reads, giving one row per CDR3 protein. The table lists 400,000 to 650,000 distinct CDR3 sequences, 20% to 25% of them singletons. The source material was PBMCs, sampled less than 25 days after the first yellow fever vaccination. These receptors were collected from a man younger than 30 who received the YFV17D yellow fever vaccine.

V and J are TRBV13 and TRBJ1-2; D uncertain. Germline V gives CDR1 PRHDT, CDR2 FYEKMQ (reference sequence). This CDR3 comprises 13 residues. Trimming removed 3 bases from V and 4 bases from J, with 9 bases in between. In DNA form, the CDR3 reads TGTGCCAGCAGCTTGGACGTTCTCTATGGCTACACCTTC. Protein sequence: CASSLDVLYGYTF.

This chain uses TRBV20-1 with TRBJ2-3; D perhaps matches TRBD1 (5 bases). Germline lookup yields CDR1 DFQATT and CDR2 SNEGSKA (reference sequence). The V end was cut by 5 bases, the J end by 3 bases, with 12 bases between. This CDR3 region has 13 residues. The CDR3 sequence: CSAWAGPTDTQYF. In nucleotides, the CDR3 is TGCAGTGCTTGGGCAGGGCCGACAGATACGCAGTATTTT.

The V gene is TRBV7-9, the J gene TRBJ2-3; a weak D match, TRBD2 (6 bases). This CDR3 spans 12 amino acids. The germline CDR1 and CDR2 sequences are SEHNR and FQNEAQ (reference sequence). Deletions cut 6 bases from V and 6 bases from J, with 10 bases between. The CDR3 bases are TGTGCCAGCAGGGGGGGTCAGGATACGCAGTATTTT. Translation gives CASRGGQDTQYF.

This clonotype was detected only a few times. The chain couples TRBV7-3 to TRBJ2-2; D perhaps matches TRBD1 (6 bases). This CDR3 is built from 15 residues. Germline lookup yields CDR1 SGHTA and CDR2 FQGTGA. Trimming left V 7 bases short and J 2 bases short, with 14 bases between. In nucleotides, the CDR3 is TGTGCCAGCAAGGGATGGGGGCAAAACACCGGGGAGCTGTTTTTT. Amino acids: CASKGWGQNTGELFF.

For the CDR3, the DNA is TGTGCCAGCAGTTACTCTCGGAGGAACGAGCAGTACGTC. This gives the protein CASSYSRRNEQYV. The chain recombines TRBV6-2 or TRBV6-3 with TRBJ2-7; D is possibly TRBD2 (5 bases). Trimming stripped 0 bases from V and 5 bases from J, with 8 bases between. This CDR3 comprises 13 residues. The germline V gene has CDR1 MNHEY and CDR2 SVGEGT.

This clonotype was counted between two and nine times. The chain has TRBV5-4 and TRBJ1-2; maybe TRBD1 (6 bases). This CDR3 contains 14 residues. Trimming stripped 4 bases from V and 7 bases from J, with 17 bases between. Germline CDR1 and CDR2: SGHNT and YYREEE (reference sequence). The CDR3 loop is CASSQFYGGSGYTF. The DNA of the CDR3 is TGTGCCAGCAGCCAATTCTACGGGGGCTCTGGCTACACCTTC.

This clonotype came up a few times. The V call is TRBV6-5, the J call TRBJ2-7, with 9 positions matching TRBD1. V was clipped by 3 bases and J by 4 bases; unmatched bases: 16. The CDR3 spans 18 residues. Germline V gene sequence: CDR1 MNHEY, CDR2 SVGAGI. The CDR3, as DNA: TGTGCCAGCAGTTATGGGACCGAACCCGGGACAGGGTTATACGAGCAGTACTTC. Translating gives CASSYGTEPGTGLYEQYF.

This clonotype was counted only a few times. This chain links TRBV2 with TRBJ2-1; 8 nucleotides agree with TRBD1. CDR3 length: 15 residues. J was trimmed by 6 bases and V by 4 bases; bases with no gene match: 8. CDR1 is SNHLY and CDR2 is FYNNEI in the germline V gene. The chain's CDR3 is CASSADWTGFNEQFF. The DNA for the CDR3 is TGTGCCAGCAGTGCAGATTGGACAGGGTTCAATGAGCAGTTCTTC.

This chain uses TRBV9 with TRBJ2-1; 7 nucleotides align to TRBD2. Germline CDR1 and CDR2: SGDLS and YYNGEE. The CDR3 loop spans 19 amino acids. V was clipped by 0 bases and J by 5 bases; unmatched bases: 17. The CDR3 sequence: CASSVADIRYRDYDNEQFF. DNA of the CDR3: TGTGCCAGCAGCGTAGCAGATATTCGATACCGGGACTACGACAATGAGCAGTTCTTC.

This clonotype was seen more than once but under ten times. J is TRBJ2-1 and V is TRBV20-1, with 12 bases aligning to TRBD1. With 4 bases clipped from V and 10 bases from J, the junction kept 11 bases outside the gene matches. This CDR3 has 15 residues. Germline assignment: CDR1 DFQATT and CDR2 SNEGSKA (reference sequence). This CDR3 is CSANSRDRGRREQFF. The CDR3 DNA sequence: TGCAGTGCTAATAGTAGGGACAGGGGGCGACGGGAGCAGTTCTTC.

This clonotype was found many times. CDR3 sequence reads: CASSFRQPYEQYF. The CDR3 region has the DNA TGCGCCAGCAGCTTTCGGCAGCCCTACGAGCAGTACTTC. The chain has TRBV5-1 and TRBJ2-7, with D unresolved. Between the trimmed V and J ends, which lost 2 bases and 2 bases, there was a span of 8 bases. CDR3 size: 13 residues. Per the germline V gene, CDR1 is SGHRS and CDR2 is YFSETQ.

The V and J genes are TRBV10-3 and TRBJ1-2, with D possibly TRBD1 on 5 matching bases. Germline V gene sequence: CDR1 ENHRY, CDR2 SYGVKD. The CDR3 consists of 13 residues. The V gene lost 2 bases and the J gene lost 4 bases, with 8 bases spanning the gap. The DNA for the CDR3 is TGTGCCATCAGTGAGACGGGGGTCTATGGCTACACCTTC. Its protein is CAISETGVYGYTF.

The chain combines TRBV3-1 with TRBJ2-2, with 11 bases that match TRBD1. V shed 1 base, J shed 8 bases, and the junction held 9 bases outside the gene matches. Germline V gene data show CDR1 as LGHDT and CDR2 as YNNKEL (reference sequence). This CDR3 comprises 17 residues. The CDR3 DNA sequence: TGTGCCAGCAGCCAAGTAAAAGGACAGGGGGCGCTTGGGGAGCTGTTTTTT. It yields the protein CASSQVKGQGALGELFF. Together with reference TRBV3-1 and TRBJ2-2, the CDR3 gives the full variable domain: DTAVSQTPKYLVTQMGNDKSIKCEQNLGHDTMYWYKQDSKKFLKIMFSYNNKELIINETVPNRFSPKSPDKAHLNLHINSLELGDSAVYFCASSQVKGQGALGELFFGEGSRLTVL.

The rearrangement uses TRBV6-5 and TRBJ2-3, with 7 bases fitting TRBD2. The V segment lost 3 bases and the J segment 4 bases; nucleotides outside the gene matches: 7. From germline, CDR1 is MNHEY and CDR2 SVGAGI. This CDR3 is 15 amino acids long. CDR3 amino acids: CASSYERDYPDTQYF. The CDR3, as DNA: TGTGCCAGCAGTTATGAACGGGACTACCCAGATACGCAGTATTTT.

This clonotype was detected a few times. The chain links TRBV5-1 to TRBJ1-1; 7 bases are a match to TRBD1. This CDR3 has 12 residues. The V segment lost 2 bases and the J segment 10 bases; nucleotides outside the gene matches: 5. Germline CDR1 SGHRS, CDR2 YFSETQ. CDR3 residues: CASSLDRVSAFF. The DNA of the CDR3 is TGCGCCAGCAGCTTAGACAGGGTGTCAGCTTTCTTT.

The rearrangement joins TRBV29-1 to TRBJ1-1; 9 bases map to TRBD1. Germline loops: CDR1 SQVTM, CDR2 ANQGSEA. J lost 3 bases, V lost 0 bases, and 5 bases had no gene match. The CDR3 totals 15 residues. The CDR3 protein is CSVEDVQGADTEAFF. Here the CDR3 DNA reads TGCAGCGTTGAAGATGTACAGGGGGCGGACACTGAAGCTTTCTTT.

This clonotype was detected a few times. The V call is TRBV7-3, the J call TRBJ2-1; D remains unclear. Germline assignment: CDR1 SGHTA and CDR2 FQGTGA. The CDR3 is 16 amino acids. Trimming pared 2 bases from V and 4 bases from J, leaving 15 bases between. CDR3 in amino acids: CASSLAGYSSYNEQFF. DNA for the CDR3: TGTGCCAGCAGCTTAGCAGGTTACTCTTCTTACAATGAGCAGTTCTTC.

This clonotype turned up a few times. The rearrangement uses TRBV6-2 or TRBV6-3 and TRBJ2-5; D perhaps matches TRBD2 (5 bases). The germline V gene has CDR1 MNHEY and CDR2 SVGEGT. Trimming removed 2 bases from V and 3 bases from J, with 10 bases in between. The CDR3 loop spans 14 amino acids. CDR3 sequence (DNA): TGTGCCAGCAGTTACCTTCCGGGGAAAGAGACCCAGTACTTC. Amino acids: CASSYLPGKETQYF.

The rearrangement joins TRBV12-3 or TRBV12-4 to TRBJ2-1; D assignment may be TRBD1 or TRBD2 (5 bases each). With 3 bases removed from V and 6 bases from J, the gap between germline ends came to 9 bases. The CDR3 has 13 residues. The chain's CDR3 is CASSFPGPNEQFF. Here the CDR3 DNA reads TGTGCCAGCAGTTTCCCGGGGCCCAATGAGCAGTTCTTC.

This clonotype was found a few times. This chain uses TRBV2 with TRBJ1-5, with D uncertain. Between the trimmed V and J ends, which lost 0 bases and 7 bases, there was a span of 10 bases. CDR3 length: 14 amino acids. CDR1 and CDR2 from the germline V gene are SNHLY and FYNNEI. CDR3 in DNA: TGTGCCAGCAGTGAAGCGCTGGAGGGCCAGCCCCAGCATTTT. It yields the protein CASSEALEGQPQHF.

The chain couples TRBV7-6 to TRBJ1-4; 8 bases match TRBD1. Germline V gene lookup returns CDR1 SGHVS and CDR2 FNYEAQ. V was clipped by 6 bases and J by 7 bases; unmatched bases: 10. CDR3 length: 15 amino acids. The CDR3 bases are TGTGCCAGCAGGGGGACCAGGGGGCGGCGTGAAAAACTGTTTTTT. This encodes CASRGTRGRREKLFF.

This clonotype showed up just a few times. V gene TRBV20-1 combines with J gene TRBJ2-1; D is perhaps TRBD2 (7 bases). Germline V gene sequence: CDR1 DFQATT, CDR2 SNEGSKA (reference sequence). This CDR3 comprises 13 residues. The CDR3 DNA reads as TGCAGGGCTGGCGCGGGGGCGGGGAATGAGCAGTTCTTC. Its protein product is CRAGAGAGNEQFF.

The chain recombines TRBV10-3 with TRBJ2-7, with a tentative D call TRBD2 (7 bases). The CDR3 is 16 amino acids. Trimming removed 10 bases from V and 9 bases from J, with 31 bases in between. From germline, CDR1 is ENHRY and CDR2 SYGVKD. The CDR3 loop reads CATTPTGGRHPGGQYF. The CDR3, as DNA: TGTGCCACTACTCCTACCGGGGGGCGACATCCCGGAGGGCAGTACTTC.

The chain is built from TRBV19 and TRBJ2-5; 7 bases match TRBD2. The V segment lost 4 bases and the J segment 1 base; nucleotides outside the gene matches: 9. CDR1 and CDR2 from the germline V gene are LNHDA and SQIVND (reference sequence). The CDR3 extends over 16 amino acids. CDR3 loop: CASSTGLRTAQETQYF. For the CDR3, the DNA is TGTGCCAGTAGTACGGGACTACGAACCGCCCAAGAGACCCAGTACTTC.

This chain connects TRBV30 to TRBJ2-1; D is uncertain. The CDR3 totals 15 residues. V was trimmed by 0 bases and J by 1 base, leaving 10 bases between them. Germline V gene lookup returns CDR1 GTSNPN and CDR2 SVGIG (reference sequence). This CDR3 reads CAWSVRVRSYNEQFF. As DNA, the CDR3 is TGTGCCTGGAGTGTACGGGTTAGGTCCTACAATGAGCAGTTCTTC.

This clonotype was seen more than once but under ten times. CDR3 nucleotide sequence: TGCGCCAGCAGGAGGGAGGTGGAAGAGACCCAGTACTTC. Amino acid sequence: CASRREVEETQYF. V and J are TRBV5-1 and TRBJ2-5, with D possibly matching TRBD2 (6 bases). Trimming shortened V by 5 bases and J by 3 bases, and 11 bases separated the two germline ends. Germline V gene sequence: CDR1 SGHRS, CDR2 YFSETQ. The CDR3 has 13 residues.

This clonotype was observed a handful of times. The V call is TRBV5-1, the J call TRBJ2-3; D is undetermined. From germline, CDR1 is SGHRS and CDR2 YFSETQ. CDR3 length: 14 residues. Trimming removed 0 bases from V and 6 bases from J, with 11 bases in between. CDR3 region: CASSLGPPVDTQYF. In DNA form, the CDR3 reads TGCGCCAGCAGCTTGGGGCCGCCGGTGGATACGCAGTATTTT.